These 22 T cell receptor beta chains came from one sample sequenced in a study of blood T cell repertoires in COVID-19. Sequencing used immunoSEQ multiplex PCR; TCRdb keeps in-frame clones, though not all of them. This table holds hundreds of thousands of clones, roughly 80% found once. The sequenced sample consisted of PBMCs or T cells enriched from blood (not recorded which). The receptor set was obtained from a man aged 35 to 55 who had been exposed to COVID-19.

The J gene is TRBJ2-5, the V gene TRBV5-1; 8 bases map to TRBD1. Germline V lookup: CDR1 SGHRS, CDR2 YFSETQ. The J segment lost 5 bases and the V segment lost 5 bases, leaving 11 bases of the junction unmatched. The CDR3 length is 15 residues. The CDR3 reads CASSPQTGGRETQYF. The CDR3 nucleotides are TGCGCCAGCAGTCCGCAAACAGGGGGGAGGGAGACCCAGTACTTC.

Concerning this clone: At one boundary the junction diverges from the germline segment, which might be a read error. The V gene is TRBV10-2, the J gene TRBJ2-2, with 8 bases matching TRBD2. This CDR3 has 11 residues. CDR1 and CDR2 from the germline V gene are WSHSY and SAAADI. CDR3 bases: TGCGCCAGCGGAGGGGATACGGGAGGGATTTTT. It translates to CASGGDTGGIF.

The gene calls are TRBV6-5 and TRBJ2-4; TRBD1 matches at 9 bases. CDR3 length: 15 residues. Losses at the gene ends were 6 bases for V and 8 bases for J; bases not matched to a gene: 11. Germline V gives CDR1 MNHEY, CDR2 SVGAGI. The CDR3 DNA is TGTGCCAGCAGACTCTGGGACAGGGTAAGAGACATTCAGTACTTC. It yields the protein CASRLWDRVRDIQYF.

About this clone: A read error is possible here, since a much larger clone lies one base away. The V and J genes are TRBV14 and TRBJ2-3; a possible D gene is TRBD2 (6 bases). This CDR3 region has 14 residues. The V end was cut by 5 bases, the J end by 0 bases, with 9 bases between. Germline-derived CDR1 and CDR2 are SGHDN and FVKESK. CDR3 protein: CASSISGSTDTQYF. In DNA form, the CDR3 reads TGTGCCAGCAGCATTAGCGGTAGCACAGATACGCAGTATTTT.

CDR3 residues: CASSRAGSGRPYEQYF. CDR3 DNA: TGTGCCAGCAGCCGCGCCGGTAGCGGGAGGCCCTACGAGCAGTACTTC. The V gene is TRBV14, the J gene TRBJ2-7, with 10 bases fitting TRBD2. In germline, CDR1 is SGHDN, CDR2 FVKESK. This CDR3 spans 16 amino acids. V lost 4 bases, J lost 2 bases, and 8 bases stayed unmatched.

The genes are TRBV6-4 and TRBJ2-1, with a possible D match to TRBD2 (7 bases). The V and J ends lost 2 bases and 8 bases respectively, with 19 bases between them. The CDR3 has 16 amino acids. Germline CDR1 and CDR2: MRHNA and SNTAGT. The CDR3 DNA reads as TGTGCCAGCAGTGACCCTGGGGGCGGGGGACGCGATGAGCAGTTCTTC. Its protein is CASSDPGGGGRDEQFF.

This sequence joins TRBV6-5 and TRBJ1-2, with TRBD1 as a possible D gene (6 bases). This CDR3 spans 13 amino acids. Trimming removed 2 bases at V and 8 bases at J, with 12 bases between. Germline V gene lookup returns CDR1 MNHEY and CDR2 SVGAGI. This CDR3 is CASSYNRVKGYTF. The CDR3 DNA reads as TGTGCCAGCAGTTACAACAGGGTAAAAGGCTACACCTTC.

The genes are TRBV5-6 and TRBJ1-2, with TRBD1 matching over 7 bases. CDR3 length: 16 residues. Germline CDR1 and CDR2: SGHDT and YYEEEE. With V trimmed by 4 bases and J by 0 bases, 9 bases remained unmatched. In nucleotides, the CDR3 is TGTGCCAGCAGCGTTACAGGGGAGGCATCTAACTATGGCTACACCTTC. Residues: CASSVTGEASNYGYTF.

The table lists this clone with a count of one. The CDR3: CASSLMVGGLNTEAFF. CDR3 in DNA: TGTGCCAGCAGCCTAATGGTTGGGGGCCTGAACACTGAAGCTTTCTTT. The chain couples TRBV11-2 to TRBJ1-1; D possibly corresponds to TRBD1 (6 bases). The V end was cut by 5 bases, the J end by 0 bases, with 16 bases between. Germline V gives CDR1 SGHAT, CDR2 FQNNGV. This CDR3 has 16 amino acids.

This clone was recorded once. The chain is built from TRBV7-9 and TRBJ2-1, with unresolved D. V lost 11 bases and J 9 bases, leaving 11 bases between the germline ends. From germline, CDR1 is SEHNR and CDR2 FQNEAQ (reference sequence). This CDR3 comprises 10 residues. CDR3 sequence reads: CAPVLSEQFF. CDR3 nucleotide sequence: TGTGCCCCCGTACTATCTGAGCAGTTCTTC.

The chain is built from TRBV10-3 and TRBJ2-1, with TRBD2 identical over 12 bases. V gave up 10 bases and J gave up 15 bases; unmatched junction bases: 13. Germline CDR1 reads ENHRY; CDR2 reads SYGVKD. CDR3 length: 13 amino acids. This CDR3 reads CATTSGRTSLLFF. The CDR3 coding sequence is TGTGCCACAACTAGCGGGAGGACGAGCCTATTGTTCTTC.

The chain links TRBV24-1 to TRBJ2-2; maybe TRBD1 (7 bases). Per the germline V gene, CDR1 is KGHDR and CDR2 is SFDVKD. CDR3 length: 16 residues. V shed 4 bases and J shed 6 bases, with 17 bases lying between them. The CDR3 reads CATSDPTGRRAGELFF. CDR3 nucleotides: TGTGCCACCAGTGACCCGACAGGGAGGAGGGCCGGGGAGCTGTTTTTT.

In its sample, this clone was seen a few times. This chain links TRBV7-6 with TRBJ2-2; 8 bases line up with TRBD2. Germline assignment: CDR1 SGHVS and CDR2 FNYEAQ. The junction had 9 bases not matched to a gene; V was cut back by 5 bases and J by 4 bases. There are 16 residues in the CDR3. The CDR3 nucleotides read TGTGCCAGCAGCCTCCGGGGGGGAAGTACCACCGGGGAGCTGTTTTTT. It specifies CASSLRGGSTTGELFF.

The chain recombines TRBV30 with TRBJ2-7, with D maybe TRBD1 (6 bases). Between the trimmed V and J ends, which lost 8 bases and 0 bases, there was a span of 14 bases. Germline CDR1 GTSNPN, CDR2 SVGIG (reference sequence). The CDR3 consists of 13 residues. The CDR3: CASKDRSSYEQYF. The CDR3 region has the DNA TGTGCCAGCAAAGACAGGAGCTCCTACGAGCAGTACTTC.

The chain couples TRBV5-8 to TRBJ2-5, with 7 bases matching TRBD2. This CDR3 comprises 16 residues. Germline values: CDR1 SGHTS, CDR2 YDEGEE. With V trimmed by 4 bases and J by 5 bases, 14 bases remained unmatched. The CDR3: CASSHRGRGDLETQYF. The CDR3, as DNA: TGTGCCAGCAGCCACCGAGGGAGGGGTGATTTGGAGACCCAGTACTTC.

This rearrangement joins TRBV15 to TRBJ2-3, with TRBD2 matching over 7 bases. Looked up from germline, CDR1 is LNHNV and CDR2 is YYDKDF (reference sequence). The CDR3 loop spans 16 amino acids. V shed 1 base and J 1 base; nucleotides not matched to a gene: 5. This chain's CDR3 is CATSRGLGGGTDTQYF. DNA for the CDR3: TGTGCCACCAGCAGAGGATTGGGGGGGGGCACAGATACGCAGTATTTT.

The rearrangement links TRBV10-3 to TRBJ2-2, with 7 bases matching TRBD2. V gave up 6 bases and J gave up 7 bases; unmatched junction bases: 8. The CDR3 is 14 amino acids. CDR1 and CDR2 from the germline V gene are ENHRY and SYGVKD. CDR3 in amino acids: CAISLAAQVGELFF. The CDR3 DNA follows: TGTGCCATCAGCCTAGCGGCCCAAGTCGGGGAGCTGTTTTTT.

This rearrangement joins TRBV5-1 to TRBJ2-1; tentative D call: TRBD1 (5 bases). The V and J ends lost 4 bases and 5 bases respectively, with 13 bases between them. This CDR3 region has 14 residues. Per germline, CDR1 SGHRS and CDR2 YFSETQ. CDR3: CASSQQGRDNEQFF. The DNA of the CDR3 is TGCGCCAGCAGCCAGCAGGGCCGGGACAATGAGCAGTTCTTC.

This clone was picked up one time. The chain links TRBV5-4 to TRBJ2-3, with D maybe TRBD2 (6 bases). The CDR3 extends over 12 amino acids. V was trimmed by 3 bases and J by 9 bases, leaving 11 bases between them. The germline gives CDR1 SGHNT, CDR2 YYREEE (reference sequence). CDR3 amino acids: CASSSRDSTQYF. The DNA for the CDR3 is TGTGCCAGCAGCTCCCGGGACTCAACGCAGTATTTT.

The genes are TRBV5-1 and TRBJ2-5; perhaps TRBD1 as D (5 bases). There are 16 residues in the CDR3. CDR1 and CDR2 from the germline V gene are SGHRS and YFSETQ. With 0 bases removed from V and 4 bases from J, the gap between germline ends came to 16 bases. CDR3 coding DNA: TGCGCCAGCAGCTTGGCCCCGGCAGGGAAGGGAGAGACCCAGTACTTC. Translated, it gives CASSLAPAGKGETQYF.

The genes are TRBV27 and TRBJ1-6, with unresolved D. CDR1 and CDR2 (germline): MNHEY, SMNVEV (reference sequence). Trimming cost V 7 bases and J 3 bases, with 7 bases left between them. This CDR3 region has 13 residues. CDR3 bases: TGTGCCAGCACCGAGGGCTATAATTCACCCCTCCACTTT. Protein: CASTEGYNSPLHF.

The chain recombines TRBV25-1 with TRBJ1-4; 7 nucleotides agree with TRBD1. After removal of 7 bases from V and 6 bases from J, the junction contained 11 bases not matched to a gene. Germline-derived CDR1 and CDR2 are MGHDK and SYGVNS. This CDR3 region has 15 residues. The CDR3 nucleotides read TGTGCCAGCAAGTCCTGGGGACAGAAAGATGAAAAACTGTTTTTT. It specifies CASKSWGQKDEKLFF.